What follows is one TCR beta chain and its context. Its target is unknown. This specimen comes from a study of OX40 agonist ivuxolimab in advanced cancers. About the research overall: Six ivuxolimab dose levels, 0.01 to 10 mg/kg, were given intravenously every 2 weeks. Study-level points and caveats: Antigens targeted by the expanded peripheral T cells were not determined.

The method was immunoSEQ multiplex PCR; TCRdb's version includes in-frame clones alone and lacks a portion of them. The sample has about 23,000 clones, around 80% seen once. The clonotype originates from an adult with an advanced solid tumor such as melanoma, head and neck, liver or kidney cancer. This sample comprised CD4+ or CD8+ T cells sorted from blood, obtained in a trial of the OX40 agonist ivuxolimab.

CDR3 region: CASLKPSDMMNTEAFF. CDR3 DNA sequence: TGTGCCAGCTTAAAACCCTCGGACATGATGAACACTGAAGCTTTCTTT. The rearrangement uses TRBV28 and TRBJ1-1; D is possibly TRBD1 (5 bases). V was cut by 8 bases and J by 0 bases, with 19 bases left in between. The CDR3 sequence is 16 residues long. The germline CDR1 and CDR2 sequences are MDHEN and SYDVKM.